This T cell receptor beta chain was documented in a study of regulatory T cells in long-lasting Graves disease. Per the germline V gene, CDR1 is MRHNA and CDR2 is SNTAGT. This CDR3 is built from 14 residues. V was shortened by 6 bases and J by 0 bases, with 11 bases between the two germline ends. The time point was: newly diagnosed GD, antithyroid drugs for less than 3 months. PBMC-derived RNA was used for the TCR library. Patients came through an endocrinology department, and that department was in Xi'an, China. This clonotype was counted between two and nine times. Assembly of TCR beta libraries relied on iRepertoire HTBI primers together with Arm-PCR of CDR3 regions. TCRdb analysed the multiplex PCR reads with MiXCR anew, one entry per CDR3 protein. The sample has hundreds of thousands of distinct CDR3 sequences; about a sixth are singletons. The same sample was also studied in work on T cells in Graves' hyperthyroidism and ophthalmopathy. That report adds: The primer set for the first-round RT-PCR of the TCR CDR3 was HTBI. Blood also carried most thyroid clonotypes expanded above 0.001. Ophthalmopathy, which appeared later, was predicted by the model a median about 5.9 months before onset.

Material: peripheral blood mononuclear cells (PBMCs), obtained at new diagnosis, from a patient treated with antithyroid drugs. The receptor was isolated from a young woman with Graves disease. The V gene is TRBV6-4, the J gene TRBJ1-1; D call uncertain. The CDR3: CASRDLSLNTEAFF. CDR3 sequence (DNA): TGTGCCAGCAGGGATTTGAGCTTGAACACTGAAGCTTTCTTT.